The next 21 T cell receptor beta chains were all read from a single sample in a study of blood T cell repertoires in COVID-19. Only in-frame clones appear in the TCRdb table, and some are missing; sequencing was by immunoSEQ multiplex PCR. The sample contains over 100,000 clones, about 91% of which appear only once. Sequencing was performed on peripheral blood. These receptors were collected from a middle-aged man with acute or convalescent COVID-19.

In this sample, this clone turned up once. The V and J genes are TRBV6-5 and TRBJ1-4; 7 bases fit TRBD1. The CDR3 contains 14 residues. V lost 5 bases, J lost 4 bases, and 4 bases stayed unmatched. Germline assignment: CDR1 MNHEY and CDR2 SVGAGI. The CDR3 spells CASSLTGINEKLFF. Here the CDR3 DNA reads TGTGCCAGCAGTCTGACAGGGATTAATGAAAAACTGTTTTTT.

The chain joins TRBV18 to TRBJ1-2; 9 bases are a match to TRBD1. The length of the CDR3 is 14 residues. Per the germline V gene, CDR1 is KGHSH and CDR2 is LQKENI. V was pared by 4 bases and J by 4 bases, with 4 bases of the junction left unmatched. The CDR3 bases are TGTGCCAGCTCACAATCGGGACAGGGCTATGGCTACACCTTC. Protein: CASSQSGQGYGYTF.

A few counts support this clone. J is TRBJ1-2 and V is TRBV5-4; TRBD1 might be the D (6 bases). Germline V gives CDR1 SGHNT, CDR2 YYREEE (reference sequence). The CDR3 is 13 residues long. V lost 5 bases, J lost 5 bases, and 13 bases lay in between. The CDR3 nucleotides read TGTGCCAGCAGATTTCAGGGGACGTATGGCTACACCTTC. It specifies CASRFQGTYGYTF.

The rearrangement links TRBV7-2 to TRBJ2-2, with D tentatively TRBD1 (5 bases). This CDR3 comprises 16 residues. Germline V gene data show CDR1 as SGHTA and CDR2 as FQGNSA. Trimming left V 5 bases short and J 4 bases short, with 17 bases between. CDR3 sequence: CASSLSSWGGTGELFF. CDR3 bases: TGTGCCAGCAGCCTTTCCTCTTGGGGCGGCACCGGGGAGCTGTTTTTT.

The gene calls are TRBV5-1 and TRBJ2-3; D may be TRBD2 (6 bases). The CDR3 has 15 residues. Trimming took off 1 base at V and 2 bases at J, with 11 bases between the two ends. In germline, CDR1 is SGHRS, CDR2 YFSETQ. The CDR3 here is CASSLSVAATDTQYF. The CDR3 region has the DNA TGCGCCAGCAGCTTGTCGGTAGCGGCCACAGATACGCAGTATTTT.

The J gene is TRBJ1-2, the V gene TRBV6-5, with TRBD1 identical over 10 bases. This CDR3 has 15 amino acids. Germline V lookup: CDR1 MNHEY, CDR2 SVGAGI. Trimming removed 6 bases from V and 8 bases from J; junction bases left unmatched: 12. CDR3 in amino acids: CASSWQPGQGSGYTF. DNA for the CDR3: TGTGCCAGCAGCTGGCAACCGGGACAGGGGAGCGGCTACACCTTC.

J is TRBJ2-7 and V is TRBV6-2 or TRBV6-3; TRBD2 is a possible D gene (6 bases). The CDR3 loop spans 14 amino acids. Germline V gene data show CDR1 as MNHEY and CDR2 as SVGEGT. V was pared by 2 bases and J by 3 bases, with 11 bases between. The CDR3 protein is CASSYRAGVYEQYF. CDR3 nucleotide sequence: TGTGCCAGCAGTTACCGAGCGGGTGTCTACGAGCAGTACTTC.

The gene calls are TRBV5-6 and TRBJ1-6; D call uncertain. The V end lost 3 bases, the J end lost 8 bases, and 12 bases lay between the germline ends. Germline V CDR1 and CDR2: SGHDT, YYEEEE. The CDR3 spans 14 residues. The CDR3 DNA reads TGTGCCAGCAGCTCCCTCGCCCGAGATTCACCCCTCCACTTT. It specifies CASSSLARDSPLHF.

The gene calls are TRBV20-1 and TRBJ2-5; TRBD1 agrees at 8 bases. J lost 5 bases, V lost 3 bases, and 8 bases had no gene match. This CDR3 is 14 amino acids long. The V gene's germline CDR1 is DFQATT and CDR2 SNEGSKA (reference sequence). CDR3 protein: CSASAGTGGETQYF. The CDR3 DNA is TGCAGTGCTAGTGCCGGGACAGGAGGGGAGACCCAGTACTTC.

The chain employs TRBV13 and TRBJ1-1; D is possibly TRBD1 (6 bases). The CDR3 length is 15 residues. Germline V gives CDR1 PRHDT, CDR2 FYEKMQ (reference sequence). Trimming stripped 3 bases from V and 5 bases from J, with 16 bases between. The CDR3 DNA follows: TGTGCCAGCAGCTTTTACAGGGTAAGGAGGACTGAAGCTTTCTTT. Protein sequence: CASSFYRVRRTEAFF.

V and J are TRBV5-1 and TRBJ2-1; unclear D gene. This CDR3 contains 13 residues. The germline CDR1 and CDR2 sequences are SGHRS and YFSETQ. Deletions cut 3 bases from V and 9 bases from J, with 13 bases between. CDR3 protein: CASSSTFSSEQFF. The CDR3, as DNA: TGCGCCAGCAGCTCGACTTTTAGCAGTGAGCAGTTCTTC.

This clone appeared once. V gene TRBV18 combines with J gene TRBJ2-5; D is perhaps TRBD2 (5 bases). V dropped 3 bases and J dropped 4 bases, with 12 bases sitting between them. Germline loops: CDR1 KGHSH, CDR2 LQKENI. This CDR3 is 14 amino acids long. CDR3 in amino acids: CASSPATGRETQYF. For the CDR3, the DNA is TGTGCCAGCTCACCTGCAACGGGGAGAGAGACCCAGTACTTC.

V is TRBV19 and J is TRBJ1-2; D might be TRBD1 (6 bases). V lost 5 bases and J lost 2, with 12 bases in between. CDR3 size: 14 residues. Per the germline V gene, CDR1 is LNHDA and CDR2 is SQIVND (reference sequence). CDR3: CASSGLQGNYGYTF. The CDR3 DNA is TGTGCCAGTAGTGGATTGCAGGGGAACTATGGCTACACCTTC.

The chain links TRBV11-2 to TRBJ1-5; D unresolved. CDR3 length: 13 amino acids. The germline gives CDR1 SGHAT, CDR2 FQNNGV. The ends were cut back, 3 bases at V and 7 bases at J, with 10 bases in the middle. The CDR3 DNA sequence: TGTGCCAGCAGCTTTGGACCGGGACAGCCCCAGCATTTT. This gives the protein CASSFGPGQPQHF.

This rearrangement joins TRBV27 to TRBJ1-1; D is unresolved. Germline V gene data show CDR1 as MNHEY and CDR2 as SMNVEV (reference sequence). CDR3 length: 16 amino acids. Trimming took 5 bases from V and 2 from J, leaving 18 bases between them. The CDR3 sequence: CASSRLRGTGNTEAFF. Here the CDR3 DNA reads TGTGCCAGCAGTCGACTACGAGGAACCGGAAACACTGAAGCTTTCTTT.

This clone was counted once. V gene TRBV28 combines with J gene TRBJ1-1, with a tentative D call TRBD1 (5 bases). V was cut by 6 bases and J by 0 bases, with 8 bases left in between. CDR3 size: 13 residues. Looked up from germline, CDR1 is MDHEN and CDR2 is SYDVKM. The CDR3 coding sequence is TGTGCCAGCAGACGACAGATGAACACTGAAGCTTTCTTT. Protein sequence: CASRRQMNTEAFF. The full variable domain, in which reference TRBV28 and TRBJ1-1 provide the parts outside the CDR3, is DVKVTQSSRYLVKRTGEKVFLECVQDMDHENMFWYRQDPGLGLRLIYFSYDVKMKEKGDIPEGYSVSREKKERFSLILESASTNQTSMYLCASRRQMNTEAFFGQGTRLTVV.

This clone was seen a single time. For the CDR3, the DNA is TGCGCCAGCAGCACGACCGACTTAGGGGCCACTAACTATGGCTACACCTTC. Encoded protein: CASSTTDLGATNYGYTF. The gene calls are TRBV5-1 and TRBJ1-2, with TRBD1 as a possible D gene (5 bases). Germline loops: CDR1 SGHRS, CDR2 YFSETQ. There are 17 residues in the CDR3. Trimming shortened V by 4 bases and J by 0 bases, and 19 bases separated the two germline ends.

The sample holds one count of this clone. The V call is TRBV18, the J call TRBJ2-5, with TRBD2 matching 12 bases. CDR3 length: 16 amino acids. CDR1 is KGHSH, CDR2 LQKENI, per germline. V lost 4 bases, J lost 0 bases, and 3 bases stayed unmatched. CDR3 residues: CASSLGTSGYQETQYF. Written as DNA, the CDR3 is TGTGCCAGCTCACTTGGGACTAGCGGGTACCAAGAGACCCAGTACTTC.

The chain links TRBV18 to TRBJ1-6; D ambiguous. The V and J ends lost 3 bases and 0 bases respectively, with 3 bases between them. The length of the CDR3 is 14 residues. The germline V gene has CDR1 KGHSH and CDR2 LQKENI. In nucleotides, the CDR3 is TGTGCCAGCTCACCGAGCTCCTATAATTCACCCCTCCACTTT. As protein: CASSPSSYNSPLHF. Using reference TRBV18 and TRBJ1-6 for the parts outside the CDR3, the full variable domain is NAGVMQNPRHLVRRRGQEARLRCSPMKGHSHVYWYRQLPEEGLKFMVYLQKENIIDESGMPKERFSAEFPKEGPSILRIQQVVRGDSAAYFCASSPSSYNSPLHFGNGTRLTVT.

CDR3 protein: CASSSQTSTDTQYF. The CDR3 region has the DNA TGCGCCAGCAGCTCCCAGACTAGCACAGATACGCAGTATTTT. The chain combines TRBV5-1 with TRBJ2-3, with unresolved D. The V gene lost 3 bases and the J gene lost 0 bases, with 8 bases spanning the gap. CDR1 SGHRS and CDR2 YFSETQ come from the germline V gene. The CDR3 is made up of 14 amino acids.

The CDR3 sequence is CASSQSSGSSYEQYF. CDR3 in DNA: TGTGCCAGTAGTCAGTCTAGCGGGAGCTCCTACGAGCAGTACTTC. V gene TRBV19 combines with J gene TRBJ2-7, with 10 bases matching TRBD2. The CDR3 length is 15 residues. Germline V gene lookup returns CDR1 LNHDA and CDR2 SQIVND (reference sequence). V lost 5 bases, J lost 0 bases, and 4 bases stayed unmatched.